These 28 T cell receptor beta chains originate from one sample sequenced in a study of blood T cell repertoires in COVID-19 (dated by TCRdb to between 2020 and 2021). The library came from the immunoSEQ multiplex PCR assay. Drawn from immuneACCESS, this table holds only the in-frame rearrangements with V and J called that TCRdb kept. Clones are partly lost; checked studies trace under half to an unresolved V gene and leave the rest unexplained. Present in this sample are about 160,000 clones, more than 85% of which were seen just once. 0.53% of the sample goes to the ten largest clones. The material sequenced was peripheral blood. These receptor sequences come from a man aged 45-65 years with acute or convalescent COVID-19.

Here the CDR3 reads CASSSQGFGELFF. The CDR3 DNA is TGTGCCAGCAGCTCGCAGGGGTTCGGGGAGCTGTTTTTT. The genes are TRBV11-3 and TRBJ2-2, with D perhaps matching TRBD1 (6 bases). This CDR3 is 13 amino acids long. Looked up from germline, CDR1 is SGHNT and CDR2 is YENEEA. Trimming removed 4 bases from V and 7 bases from J, with 10 bases in between.

The CDR3 coding sequence is TGTGCCAGCAGCCATGCCTCCGCGTACAATGAGCAGTTCTTC. Amino acids: CASSHASAYNEQFF. The chain links TRBV3-1 (or the pseudogene TRBV3-2) to TRBJ2-1; D unresolved. In germline, CDR1 is LGHDT, CDR2 YNNKEL (reference sequence). The ends were cut back, 3 bases at V and 4 bases at J, with 10 bases in the middle. The CDR3 totals 14 residues.

This clone came up once. The chain carries TRBV4-1 and TRBJ1-5, with 8 bases matching TRBD1. Germline V gene lookup returns CDR1 MGHRA and CDR2 YSYEKL. The junction had 3 bases not matched to a gene; V was cut back by 0 bases and J by 5 bases. The CDR3 totals 15 residues. CDR3 in amino acids: CASSQDTGGDQPQHF. The CDR3, as DNA: TGCGCCAGCAGCCAAGATACAGGGGGAGATCAGCCCCAGCATTTT.

This sequence joins TRBV30 and TRBJ2-1; TRBD2 matches 9 bases. V was clipped by 0 bases and J by 12 bases; unmatched bases: 12. The CDR3 runs 15 residues. CDR1 is GTSNPN and CDR2 is SVGIG in the germline V gene (reference sequence). The CDR3 coding sequence is TGTGCCTGGAGTGTACGGGCTAGCGGGAAGCAATTGCAGTTCTTC. Amino acids: CAWSVRASGKQLQFF.

This sequence joins TRBV5-4 and TRBJ2-7, with TRBD2 matching 12 bases. CDR1 and CDR2 (germline): SGHNT, YYREEE (reference sequence). Trimming cost V 6 bases and J 0 bases; bases outside gene matches: 4. The CDR3 totals 15 residues. CDR3 DNA: TGTGCCAGCATCCTAGCGGGGGGGAGCTCCTACGAGCAGTACGTC. As protein: CASILAGGSSYEQYV.

The V and J genes are TRBV29-1 and TRBJ2-1; 7 bases align to TRBD1. The length of the CDR3 is 13 residues. Germline CDR1 is SQVTM and CDR2 is ANQGSEA. V lost 8 bases and J lost 5; bases outside the gene matches: 9. CDR3: CSSDRVDHNEQFF. The CDR3 DNA is TGCAGCTCCGACAGGGTGGACCACAATGAGCAGTTCTTC.

This chain joins TRBV4-1 and TRBJ2-7, with 8 positions matching TRBD1. The germline gives CDR1 MGHRA, CDR2 YSYEKL. Unmatched junction bases numbered 5, after V lost 2 bases and J lost 2 bases. The CDR3 loop spans 15 amino acids. CDR3 loop: CASSQRQGSPYEQYF. Here the CDR3 DNA reads TGCGCCAGCAGCCAACGACAGGGGAGCCCCTACGAGCAGTACTTC.

The chain uses TRBV7-2 and TRBJ1-4; 9 positions match TRBD1. Trimming removed 4 bases from V and 7 bases from J; junction bases left unmatched: 4. Germline V CDR1 and CDR2: SGHTA, FQGNSA. CDR3 size: 14 residues. CDR3 in DNA: TGTGCCAGCAGCTCAAGACAGGGGGGTGAAAAACTGTTTTTT. This encodes CASSSRQGGEKLFF.

The gene calls are TRBV21-1 and TRBJ1-4; the table calls TRBD1, which could not be checked here. TRBV21-1 is annotated as a pseudogene. This CDR3 spans 12 amino acids. CDR3 in amino acids: CASRATNEKLFF. The CDR3 coding sequence is TGTGCCAGCAGGGCCACTAATGAAAAACTGTTTTTT.

The V gene is TRBV7-8, the J gene TRBJ2-5; D is uncertain. The germline V gene has CDR1 SGHVS and CDR2 FQNEAQ. V was pared by 1 base and J by 4 bases, with 13 bases between. This CDR3 has 15 amino acids. CDR3 sequence: CASSLGSGSGETQYF. CDR3 sequence (DNA): TGTGCCAGCAGCTTAGGGTCGGGTAGTGGAGAGACCCAGTACTTC.

The J gene is TRBJ1-5, the V gene TRBV28; 9 nucleotides agree with TRBD1. This CDR3 is 15 amino acids long. Germline assignment: CDR1 MDHEN and CDR2 SYDVKM. The V and J ends lost 6 bases and 10 bases, in that order; junction bases with no gene match: 13. In DNA form, the CDR3 reads TGTGCCAGCAGGCCGCTCCGGGACAGGGCCCGACCCCAGCATTTT. Translated: CASRPLRDRARPQHF.

The V and J genes are TRBV27 and TRBJ2-7, with a weak D call TRBD1 (6 bases). Trimming took 5 bases from V and 2 from J, leaving 10 bases between them. CDR3 size: 13 residues. Germline V gene lookup returns CDR1 MNHEY and CDR2 SMNVEV (reference sequence). For the CDR3, the DNA is TGTGCCAGCAGTCCAGGGGCTGCCTACGAGCAGTACTTC. It yields the protein CASSPGAAYEQYF.

The V call is TRBV27, the J call TRBJ1-5; D might be TRBD1 (6 bases). From germline, CDR1 is MNHEY and CDR2 SMNVEV (reference sequence). This CDR3 spans 15 amino acids. V dropped 6 bases and J dropped 0 bases, with 12 bases sitting between them. CDR3 amino acids: CASSPRTASNQPQHF. The DNA for the CDR3 is TGTGCCAGCAGCCCCAGGACAGCTAGCAATCAGCCCCAGCATTTT.

This rearrangement joins TRBV3-1 (or the pseudogene TRBV3-2) to TRBJ1-1, with a possible D match to TRBD1 (5 bases). Between the trimmed V and J ends, which lost 1 base and 4 bases, there was a span of 10 bases. CDR1 and CDR2 from the germline V gene are LGHDT and YNNKEL (reference sequence). The length of the CDR3 is 14 residues. The CDR3 protein is CASSQAGGSTEAFF. In DNA, the CDR3 is TGTGCCAGCAGCCAAGCGGGGGGTAGCACTGAAGCTTTCTTT.

This clone was seen a few times. V is TRBV19 and J is TRBJ1-1; D might be TRBD1 (6 bases). Germline V gene data show CDR1 as LNHDA and CDR2 as SQIVND (reference sequence). V was trimmed by 1 base and J by 4 bases, leaving 19 bases between them. The CDR3 extends over 17 amino acids. The CDR3 loop is CASSIGLRGGASTEAFF. The CDR3 DNA reads TGTGCCAGTAGTATAGGCCTTCGGGGGGGCGCGAGCACTGAAGCTTTCTTT.

The chain joins TRBV6-2 or TRBV6-3 to TRBJ1-1; the match to TRBD1 covers 8 bases. The CDR3 covers 14 residues. V gave up 4 bases and J gave up 6 bases; unmatched junction bases: 7. The germline gives CDR1 MNHEY, CDR2 SVGEGT. CDR3 loop: CASSWTGMSAEAFF. Here the CDR3 DNA reads TGTGCCAGCAGTTGGACAGGGATGAGTGCTGAAGCTTTCTTT.

J is TRBJ2-3 and V is TRBV2; 7 bases are shared with TRBD1. V lost 6 bases, J lost 2 bases, and 5 bases stayed unmatched. This CDR3 has 14 residues. Germline CDR1 SNHLY, CDR2 FYNNEI. The CDR3 DNA is TGTGCCAGCAGAGGGACAGATTACACAGATACGCAGTATTTT. Translation gives CASRGTDYTDTQYF.

This clone was recorded only once. The V and J genes are TRBV24-1 and TRBJ2-3; maybe TRBD1 (5 bases). Trimming stripped 7 bases from V and 1 base from J, with 8 bases between. CDR1 KGHDR and CDR2 SFDVKD come from the germline V gene. The CDR3 runs to 13 residues. In DNA form, the CDR3 reads TGTGCCACCAGGATGACAGGCACAGATACGCAGTATTTT. Protein product: CATRMTGTDTQYF.

This clone appeared a single time. V and J are TRBV28 and TRBJ2-1; possible D gene TRBD2, 5 bases. V lost 6 bases and J 0 bases, leaving 12 bases between the germline ends. The CDR3 loop spans 15 amino acids. Looked up from germline, CDR1 is MDHEN and CDR2 is SYDVKM. The CDR3 sequence is CASSPQRSSYNEQFF. CDR3 nucleotides: TGTGCCAGCAGCCCCCAGCGGAGCTCCTACAATGAGCAGTTCTTC.

The chain links TRBV7-2 to TRBJ2-7; 8 nucleotides align to TRBD1. J gave up 3 bases and V 3 bases, and 16 bases lay outside the gene matches. The CDR3 totals 18 residues. Per the germline V gene, CDR1 is SGHTA and CDR2 is FQGNSA. CDR3 DNA sequence: TGTGCCAGCAGCTTGAAACGAACTGCGCAACAGGGGGACTACGAGCAGTACTTC. It is translated as CASSLKRTAQQGDYEQYF.

The CDR3 DNA is TGCGCCAGCAGCCCACCATCGGGACAGCTTAATGAAAAACTGTTTTTT. Residues: CASSPPSGQLNEKLFF. The V call is TRBV5-1, the J call TRBJ1-4; 7 nucleotides match TRBD1. CDR1 is SGHRS and CDR2 is YFSETQ in the germline V gene. The CDR3 loop spans 16 amino acids. V lost 4 bases, J lost 4 bases, and 10 bases stayed unmatched. Using reference TRBV5-1 and TRBJ1-4 for the parts outside the CDR3, the full variable domain is KAGVTQTPRYLIKTRGQQVTLSCSPISGHRSVSWYQQTPGQGLQFLFEYFSETQRNKGNFPGRFSGRQFSNSRSEMNVSTLELGDSALYLCASSPPSGQLNEKLFFGSGTQLSVL.

The chain recombines TRBV19 with TRBJ2-3; no firm D call. CDR3 length equals 13 residues. V gave up 5 bases and J gave up 0 bases, with 6 bases separating them. CDR1 LNHDA and CDR2 SQIVND come from the germline V gene (reference sequence). CDR3: CASSSYSTDTQYF. CDR3 bases: TGTGCCAGTAGTTCCTATAGCACAGATACGCAGTATTTT.

The V call is TRBV28, the J call TRBJ1-1, with D perhaps TRBD1 (5 bases). Trimming stripped 3 bases from V and 7 bases from J, with 21 bases between. The length of the CDR3 is 16 residues. The V gene's germline CDR1 is MDHEN and CDR2 SYDVKM. The DNA for the CDR3 is TGTGCCAGCAGTTTCCGCCGTGGGGCGCAGGGTTTTGAAGCTTTCTTT. It specifies CASSFRRGAQGFEAFF.

This chain uses TRBV10-3 with TRBJ2-7, with D possibly TRBD1 on 7 matching bases. The V gene's germline CDR1 is ENHRY and CDR2 SYGVKD. V lost 7 bases to trimming and J lost 12 bases, with 16 bases between them. The CDR3 runs 11 residues. CDR3 protein: CAITDRQGGYV. The CDR3 bases are TGTGCCATCACTGACCGGCAGGGGGGGTACGTC.

This chain joins TRBV5-1 and TRBJ2-2; D is uncertain. Trimming took 5 bases from V and 0 from J, leaving 11 bases between them. Germline V CDR1 and CDR2: SGHRS, YFSETQ. The CDR3 contains 15 residues. CDR3 DNA sequence: TGCGCCAGCAGAAGGCAGGAAACGAACACCGGGGAGCTGTTTTTT. Residues: CASRRQETNTGELFF.

CDR3 region: CASSLGVTDTQYF. The CDR3 nucleotides read TGTGCCAGCAGCCTCGGGGTCACAGATACGCAGTATTTT. The V call is TRBV6-5, the J call TRBJ2-3, with D possibly being TRBD2 (5 bases). The CDR3 is 13 residues long. V gave up 6 bases and J gave up 2 bases, with 9 bases separating them. From germline, CDR1 is MNHEY and CDR2 SVGAGI.

J is TRBJ2-5 and V is TRBV6-5; TRBD2 aligns across 9 bases. V gave up 6 bases and J gave up 1 base; unmatched junction bases: 3. Looked up from germline, CDR1 is MNHEY and CDR2 is SVGAGI. This CDR3 is built from 14 residues. CDR3 nucleotides: TGTGCCAGCAGACCGGGACTAGCCCAAGAGACCCAGTACTTC. Its protein product is CASRPGLAQETQYF.

The genes are TRBV5-4 and TRBJ2-1; D remains ambiguous. The CDR3 has 15 amino acids. Germline V gene data show CDR1 as SGHNT and CDR2 as YYREEE (reference sequence). V gave up 5 bases and J gave up 6 bases, with 18 bases separating them. CDR3 sequence (DNA): TGTGCCAGCAGTCGTACTGGGCTGGAAGTCAATGAGCAGTTCTTC. This gives the protein CASSRTGLEVNEQFF.